The 26 T cell receptor beta chains presented below share a single source sample, sequenced in a study of shared clonotypes between healthy human individuals. It was CD45RO-negative cells, positively selected for CCR7, that made up naive CD8 cells, with terminally differentiated effector memory CD45RA+ cells excluded. TCRdb keeps only in-frame clones here, not all; method: immunoSEQ multiplex PCR. Of fewer than 800,000 clones listed, 92% are singletons. Sequenced sample: naive CD8+ T cells sorted from blood. The receptors were gathered from a man aged 30-40 years in good health.

The V gene is TRBV4-3, the J gene TRBJ2-7; 11 bases are shared with TRBD2. V dropped 1 base and J dropped 0; count of bases not matched to a gene: 5. CDR3 length: 17 amino acids. Germline loops: CDR1 LGHNA, CDR2 YSLEER. CDR3 in DNA: TGCGCCAGCAGCCAAGCCCCGACTAGCGGGGACTCCTACGAGCAGTACTTC. This translates into CASSQAPTSGDSYEQYF.

The chain couples TRBV4-1 to TRBJ2-7; TRBD2 agrees at 7 bases. The CDR3 has 17 residues. V shed 0 bases and J 0 bases; nucleotides not matched to a gene: 8. Germline-derived CDR1 and CDR2 are MGHRA and YSYEKL. The CDR3 DNA is TGCGCCAGCAGCCAAGAAGGGCCAGCGGGAAGCTCCTACGAGCAGTACTTC. It translates to CASSQEGPAGSSYEQYF.

The rearrangement joins TRBV29-1 to TRBJ2-2; 16 bases map to TRBD2. This CDR3 is built from 17 residues. The germline CDR1 and CDR2 sequences are SQVTM and ANQGSEA. J was trimmed by 7 bases and V by 4 bases; bases with no gene match: 9. The CDR3 sequence: CSVGGLAGGRAYGELFF. Written as DNA, the CDR3 is TGCAGCGTTGGGGGACTAGCGGGAGGGCGGGCGTACGGGGAGCTGTTTTTT.

J is TRBJ2-7 and V is TRBV19, with 9 bases identical to TRBD2. J was trimmed by 4 bases and V by 3 bases; bases with no gene match: 4. The CDR3 is made up of 14 amino acids. The germline gives CDR1 LNHDA, CDR2 SQIVND (reference sequence). The CDR3 nucleotides read TGTGCCAGTAGTATTACCCTAGCGGGATACGAGCAGTACTTC. Protein sequence: CASSITLAGYEQYF.

The V gene is TRBV7-6, the J gene TRBJ2-3; unclear D gene. Trimming shortened V by 0 bases and J by 1 base, and 11 bases separated the two germline ends. CDR3 length: 16 residues. Germline-derived CDR1 and CDR2 are SGHVS and FNYEAQ. CDR3 sequence (DNA): TGTGCCAGCAGCTTAGCATTCGGACCGGGCACAGATACGCAGTATTTT. As protein: CASSLAFGPGTDTQYF. Combining the CDR3 with reference TRBV7-6 and TRBJ2-3 gives the whole variable domain GAGVSQSPRYKVTKRGQDVALRCDPISGHVSLYWYRQALGQGPEFLTYFNYEAQQDKSGLPNDRFSAERPEGSISTLTIQRTEQRDSAMYRCASSLAFGPGTDTQYFGPGTRLTVL.

The V and J genes are TRBV29-1 and TRBJ2-1, with D unresolved. Looked up from germline, CDR1 is SQVTM and CDR2 is ANQGSEA. The CDR3 is made up of 12 amino acids. Trimming shortened V by 2 bases and J by 4 bases, and 6 bases separated the two germline ends. Here the CDR3 DNA reads TGCAGCGTTGAAATAGGGTACAATGAGCAGTTCTTC. Its translation is CSVEIGYNEQFF.

In this sample, this clone turned up once. The rearrangement links TRBV19 to TRBJ2-1; D may be TRBD2 (6 bases). Per the germline V gene, CDR1 is LNHDA and CDR2 is SQIVND (reference sequence). V lost 3 bases, J lost 6 bases, and 15 bases lay in between. The CDR3 is 15 residues long. As DNA, the CDR3 is TGTGCCAGTAGTATTATTACCGGAGCGGGCAATGAGCAGTTCTTC. It codes for CASSIITGAGNEQFF.

The V call is TRBV2, the J call TRBJ2-7; 10 positions agree with TRBD1. The J segment lost 0 bases and the V segment lost 6 bases, leaving 2 bases of the junction unmatched. This CDR3 has 14 residues. CDR1 is SNHLY and CDR2 is FYNNEI in the germline V gene. This chain's CDR3 is CASRGQGYSYEQYF. CDR3 nucleotides: TGTGCCAGCAGGGGACAGGGGTACTCCTACGAGCAGTACTTC.

As concerns this clone: The same CDR3 can be traced to other DNA sequences in this sample. V gene TRBV27 combines with J gene TRBJ2-7; TRBD2 is a possible D gene (6 bases). Germline V gene lookup returns CDR1 MNHEY and CDR2 SMNVEV (reference sequence). Trimming took off 3 bases at V and 3 bases at J, with 9 bases between the two ends. This CDR3 has 13 amino acids. Here the CDR3 reads CASSLSGSYEQYF. The CDR3 nucleotides are TGTGCCAGCAGTTTGTCCGGGAGCTACGAGCAGTACTTC.

The chain carries TRBV10-3 and TRBJ2-7, with D perhaps matching TRBD2 (6 bases). V was cut by 5 bases and J by 4 bases, with 12 bases left in between. Germline V lookup: CDR1 ENHRY, CDR2 SYGVKD. The CDR3 is 13 residues long. CDR3 sequence reads: CAISPGESYEQYF. DNA for the CDR3: TGTGCCATCAGTCCGGGAGAGAGTTACGAGCAGTACTTC.

The rearrangement joins TRBV7-9 to TRBJ2-5; 9 nucleotides match TRBD2. With V trimmed by 5 bases and J by 5 bases, 9 bases remained unmatched. There are 15 residues in the CDR3. The germline V gene encodes CDR1 SEHNR and CDR2 FQNEAQ (reference sequence). The CDR3 nucleotides are TGTGCCAGCAGCCCCAAAGCGGGAGGACTGGAGACCCAGTACTTC. The encoded protein is CASSPKAGGLETQYF.

V is TRBV5-4 and J is TRBJ1-1; D may be TRBD1 (5 bases). This CDR3 has 15 amino acids. V was cut by 4 bases and J by 0 bases, with 13 bases left in between. Germline V CDR1 and CDR2: SGHNT, YYREEE (reference sequence). CDR3 sequence (DNA): TGTGCCAGCAGCCAAAGCGACAGCCTGAACACTGAAGCTTTCTTT. Translating it yields CASSQSDSLNTEAFF.

This clone was found once. The chain joins TRBV9 to TRBJ2-5; 11 nucleotides match TRBD1. J lost 4 bases, V lost 3 bases, and 5 bases had no gene match. CDR3 length: 15 residues. CDR1 and CDR2 (germline): SGDLS, YYNGEE. The CDR3 loop is CASSARTGGRETQYF. CDR3 DNA: TGTGCCAGCAGCGCAAGGACAGGGGGCAGAGAGACCCAGTACTTC.

This clone was recorded once. The rearrangement links TRBV2 to TRBJ1-1; D might be TRBD1 (5 bases). In germline, CDR1 is SNHLY, CDR2 FYNNEI. CDR3 size: 17 residues. V was cut by 6 bases and J by 2 bases, with 22 bases left in between. This CDR3 is CASRSLTTGTINTEAFF. CDR3 DNA: TGTGCCAGCAGATCACTTACCACCGGGACGATAAACACTGAAGCTTTCTTT.

This rearrangement joins TRBV19 to TRBJ2-7; D is possibly TRBD2 (6 bases). Between the trimmed V and J ends, which lost 6 bases and 4 bases, there was a span of 19 bases. The germline gives CDR1 LNHDA, CDR2 SQIVND (reference sequence). The CDR3 loop spans 15 amino acids. In DNA, the CDR3 is TGTGCCAGTAGCGAGGTGAGACTAGGGGTATACGAGCAGTACTTC. It encodes CASSEVRLGVYEQYF.

The chain joins TRBV5-6 to TRBJ2-7, with D possibly being TRBD1 (6 bases). CDR1 and CDR2 (germline): SGHDT, YYEEEE. The CDR3 covers 13 residues. V lost 5 bases and J 4 bases, leaving 13 bases between the germline ends. The CDR3 protein is CASSIDRRYEQYF. CDR3 nucleotides: TGTGCCAGCAGTATAGACAGGAGATACGAGCAGTACTTC.

The V and J genes are TRBV27 and TRBJ2-1; D uncertain. V was cut by 3 bases and J by 9 bases, with 30 bases left in between. Looked up from germline, CDR1 is MNHEY and CDR2 is SMNVEV (reference sequence). The CDR3 runs to 19 residues. The CDR3 nucleotides read TGTGCCAGCAGTTTCCAATCGACTGAGGTAGGCCGAGTGCCTGGTGAGCAGTTCTTC. The encoded protein is CASSFQSTEVGRVPGEQFF.

The CDR3 loop is CASSYLSARAGVEQYF. The CDR3 coding sequence is TGTGCCAGCAGTTATCTTTCCGCTCGGGCGGGAGTGGAGCAGTACTTC. V and J are TRBV6-5 and TRBJ2-7, with TRBD2 matching 7 bases. With 3 bases clipped from V and 7 bases from J, the junction kept 15 bases outside the gene matches. The CDR3 has 16 amino acids. Germline CDR1 MNHEY, CDR2 SVGAGI.

The genes are TRBV4-1 and TRBJ2-3; TRBD2 matches 11 bases. This CDR3 has 17 amino acids. V lost 0 bases and J lost 5; bases outside the gene matches: 7. CDR1 is MGHRA and CDR2 is YSYEKL in the germline V gene. The CDR3 DNA follows: TGCGCCAGCAGCCAAGATCTGCTAGCGGGAGGTTTAGATACGCAGTATTTT. This sequence encodes CASSQDLLAGGLDTQYF.

This clone was observed a few times. A read error may be the cause here, since a much bigger clone is one base away. This chain joins TRBV6-1 and TRBJ2-1; 10 bases match TRBD1. Germline V gene sequence: CDR1 MNHNS, CDR2 SASEGT. This CDR3 is built from 14 residues. The J segment lost 6 bases and the V segment lost 1 base, leaving 0 bases of the junction unmatched. The CDR3 DNA sequence: TGTGCCAGCAGTGAAGGGACAGGGGGCAATGAGCAGTTCTTC. Protein product: CASSEGTGGNEQFF.

With regard to this clone: Other DNA sequences in the sample encode the same CDR3. This chain links TRBV7-9 with TRBJ1-5; no clear D. The CDR3 sequence is 12 residues long. Germline-derived CDR1 and CDR2 are SEHNR and FQNEAQ (reference sequence). With 3 bases removed from V and 4 bases from J, the gap between germline ends came to 4 bases. In DNA form, the CDR3 reads TGTGCCAGCAGCTTGGGGAATCAGCCCCAGCATTTT. Its translation is CASSLGNQPQHF.

J is TRBJ2-4 and V is TRBV2; D call uncertain. The CDR3 totals 16 residues. Trimming pared 2 bases from V and 0 bases from J, leaving 11 bases between. Germline V CDR1 and CDR2: SNHLY, FYNNEI. The CDR3 protein is CASSEPGDGAKNIQYF. The DNA for the CDR3 is TGTGCCAGCAGTGAACCGGGTGATGGAGCCAAAAACATTCAGTACTTC.

The V call is TRBV27, the J call TRBJ2-1; 9 positions agree with TRBD2. The ends lost 6 bases at V and 15 bases at J; junction bases unmatched: 6. The CDR3 spans 11 residues. CDR1 and CDR2 (germline): MNHEY, SMNVEV (reference sequence). In DNA form, the CDR3 reads TGTGCCAGCAGGGGGGGGACTAGCCCGTTCTTC. It encodes CASRGGTSPFF.

This clone was seen only once. The chain combines TRBV28 with TRBJ1-2; TRBD1 agrees at 7 bases. CDR3 size: 17 residues. Germline loops: CDR1 MDHEN, CDR2 SYDVKM. Trimming at V came to 4 bases and at J to 1 base, leaving 12 bases not matched to a gene. The CDR3 nucleotides read TGTGCCAGCAGTTCGAACCCCCCGGGACAGATTAACTATGGCTACACCTTC. Encoded protein: CASSSNPPGQINYGYTF.

J is TRBJ2-7 and V is TRBV27, with D perhaps TRBD1 (5 bases). The V and J ends lost 0 bases and 4 bases respectively, with 13 bases between them. Germline assignment: CDR1 MNHEY and CDR2 SMNVEV (reference sequence). The CDR3 has 15 residues. The CDR3 loop reads CASSLSSQGNYEQYF. CDR3 in DNA: TGTGCCAGCAGTTTATCTTCCCAGGGAAATTACGAGCAGTACTTC.

The chain employs TRBV27 and TRBJ1-4, with 10 bases fitting TRBD1. After removal of 2 bases from V and 9 bases from J, the junction contained 12 bases not matched to a gene. The CDR3 totals 17 residues. Per germline, CDR1 MNHEY and CDR2 SMNVEV (reference sequence). The CDR3 DNA sequence: TGTGCCAGCAGTTTAACTTCGACGGGACAGGGGTTGCAAAAACTGTTTTTT. Protein: CASSLTSTGQGLQKLFF. Full variable domain (outside the CDR3, taken from reference TRBV27 and TRBJ1-4): EAQVTQNPRYLITVTGKKLTVTCSQNMNHEYMSWYRQDPGLGLRQIYYSMNVEVTDKGDVPEGYKVSRKEKRNFPLILESPSPNQTSLYFCASSLTSTGQGLQKLFFGSGTQLSVL.